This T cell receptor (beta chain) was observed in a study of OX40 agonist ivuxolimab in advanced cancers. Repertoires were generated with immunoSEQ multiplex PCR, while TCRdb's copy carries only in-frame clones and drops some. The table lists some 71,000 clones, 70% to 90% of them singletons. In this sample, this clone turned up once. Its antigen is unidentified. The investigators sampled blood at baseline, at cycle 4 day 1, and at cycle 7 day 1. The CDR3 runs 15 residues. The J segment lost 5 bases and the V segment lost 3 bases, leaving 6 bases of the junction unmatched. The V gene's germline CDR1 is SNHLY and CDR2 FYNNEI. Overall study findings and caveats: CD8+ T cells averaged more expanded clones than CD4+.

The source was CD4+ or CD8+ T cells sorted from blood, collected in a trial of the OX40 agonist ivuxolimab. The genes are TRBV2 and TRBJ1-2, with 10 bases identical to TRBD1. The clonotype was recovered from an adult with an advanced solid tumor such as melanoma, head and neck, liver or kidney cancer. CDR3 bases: TGTGCCAGCAGTGAGAGGGACAGGGGATCTTATGGCTACACCTTC. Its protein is CASSERDRGSYGYTF.